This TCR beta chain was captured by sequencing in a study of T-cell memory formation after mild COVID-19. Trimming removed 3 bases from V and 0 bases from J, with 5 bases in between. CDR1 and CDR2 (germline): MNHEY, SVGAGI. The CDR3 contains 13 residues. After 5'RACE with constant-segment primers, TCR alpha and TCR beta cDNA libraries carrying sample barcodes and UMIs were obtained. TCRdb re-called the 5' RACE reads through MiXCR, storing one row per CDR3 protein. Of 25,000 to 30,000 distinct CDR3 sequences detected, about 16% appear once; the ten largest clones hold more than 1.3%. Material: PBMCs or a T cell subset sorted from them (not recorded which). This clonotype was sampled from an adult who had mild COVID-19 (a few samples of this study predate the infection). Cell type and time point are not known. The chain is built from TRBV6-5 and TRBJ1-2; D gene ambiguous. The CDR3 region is CASSYSPNYGYTF. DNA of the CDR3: TGTGCCAGCAGTTATTCCCCTAACTATGGCTACACCTTC.